These 31 T cell receptor beta chains share one sample of origin, sequenced in a study of T cell repertoires in cytomegalovirus infection. Antigens of these TCRs are unknown. TCRdb fed the reads into MiXCR, producing one record per CDR3 protein. The sample lists hundreds of thousands of distinct CDR3 sequences; roughly 43% were seen once. Sequencing was performed on cultured PBMCs, taken from culture after CMV antigen stimulation. Source of these receptors: a human donor in good health (CMV status not recorded). Some clones in this sample may be carry-over from other donors' samples.

The DNA of the CDR3 is TGTGCCAGCAGCCCCCTGAGGGGGAACACTGAAGCTTTCTTT. Amino acids: CASSPLRGNTEAFF. The V gene is TRBV7-1, the J gene TRBJ1-1; D might be TRBD1 (5 bases). TRBV7-1 is placed among ORFs of uncertain function. Trimming stripped 5 bases from V and 1 base from J, with 11 bases between. The CDR3 runs 14 residues.

This clonotype occurred once. The chain links TRBV30 to TRBJ2-1; possible D gene TRBD2, 5 bases. V lost 5 bases and J lost 6, with 8 bases in between. The CDR3 runs 11 residues. Germline V gene sequence: CDR1 GTSNPN, CDR2 SVGIG (reference sequence). The CDR3 reads CAWGSGNEQFF. For the CDR3, the DNA is TGTGCCTGGGGGAGCGGCAATGAGCAGTTCTTC. Based on the CDR3 plus reference TRBV30 and TRBJ2-1, the full variable domain is SQTIHQWPATLVQPVGSPLSLECTVEGTSNPNLYWYRQAAGRGLQLLFYSVGIGQISSEVPQNLSASRPQDRQFILSSKKLLLSDSGFYLCAWGSGNEQFFGPGTRLTVL.

This clonotype has more than one count but fewer than ten. The chain combines TRBV7-9 with TRBJ1-1; no firm D call. The length of the CDR3 is 11 residues. V lost 5 bases and J 5 bases, leaving 6 bases between the germline ends. CDR1 is SEHNR, CDR2 FQNEAQ, per germline (reference sequence). Here the CDR3 reads CASSGRTEAFF. CDR3 sequence (DNA): TGTGCCAGCAGCGGACGGACTGAAGCTTTCTTT.

This chain links TRBV7-9 with TRBJ2-7, with D perhaps matching TRBD1 (5 bases). With 4 bases removed from V and 4 bases from J, the gap between germline ends came to 17 bases. This CDR3 has 15 residues. Germline V gives CDR1 SEHNR, CDR2 FQNEAQ (reference sequence). The CDR3 loop reads CASSSPSGGAYEQYF. The CDR3 DNA reads as TGTGCCAGCAGCTCCCCCAGTGGTGGGGCATACGAGCAGTACTTC.

This chain links TRBV15 with TRBJ2-3; 8 nucleotides match TRBD2. The CDR3 runs 15 residues. J gave up 6 bases and V 0 bases, and 5 bases lay outside the gene matches. Germline V gives CDR1 LNHNV, CDR2 YYDKDF (reference sequence). The CDR3 here is CATSREIAGSDTQYF. The CDR3 DNA sequence: TGTGCCACCAGCAGAGAAATAGCGGGATCGGATACGCAGTATTTT.

There are a few counts of this clonotype. V and J are TRBV27 and TRBJ2-3; D call uncertain. CDR1 is MNHEY and CDR2 is SMNVEV in the germline V gene (reference sequence). Trimming left V 2 bases short and J 4 bases short, with 10 bases between. The CDR3 is 14 amino acids. CDR3 loop: CASSLVRYPDTQYF. CDR3 nucleotide sequence: TGTGCCAGCAGTTTAGTCAGGTACCCAGATACGCAGTATTTT.

This chain joins TRBV7-9 and TRBJ2-3, with D perhaps matching TRBD2 (6 bases). With 3 bases removed from V and 5 bases from J, the gap between germline ends came to 9 bases. The CDR3 extends over 13 amino acids. The V gene's germline CDR1 is SEHNR and CDR2 FQNEAQ (reference sequence). The CDR3: CASSLEGKDTQYF. In nucleotides, the CDR3 is TGTGCCAGCAGCTTGGAGGGGAAAGATACGCAGTATTTT.

CDR3 DNA: TGTGCCATCAGTGAGGCGGGGGTGACAGATACGCAGTATTTT. As protein: CAISEAGVTDTQYF. This chain joins TRBV10-3 and TRBJ2-3; 7 bases line up with TRBD2. V lost 2 bases to trimming and J lost 3 bases; unmatched junction nucleotides: 2. The CDR3 length is 14 residues. The V gene's germline CDR1 is ENHRY and CDR2 SYGVKD.

This clonotype was observed a few times. The chain combines TRBV7-2 with TRBJ2-5; a possible D gene is TRBD1 (6 bases). The CDR3 consists of 13 residues. V lost 5 bases and J 5 bases, leaving 12 bases between the germline ends. Germline CDR1 reads SGHTA; CDR2 reads FQGNSA. CDR3 amino acids: CASSPQRGETQYF. The CDR3, as DNA: TGTGCCAGCAGCCCTCAGAGGGGGGAGACCCAGTACTTC.

The chain carries TRBV5-4 and TRBJ2-5, with D possibly TRBD2 on 6 matching bases. The V end lost 4 bases, the J end lost 4 bases, and 17 bases lay between the germline ends. This CDR3 spans 15 amino acids. Per the germline V gene, CDR1 is SGHNT and CDR2 is YYREEE (reference sequence). The DNA for the CDR3 is TGTGCCAGCAGCCCGACGGTGGAGGGAGGAGAGACCCAGTACTTC. This sequence encodes CASSPTVEGGETQYF.

Regarding this clonotype: A much larger clone lies one base from this, so it may be a read error. The chain couples TRBV7-2 to TRBJ2-3; the D is unclear. V was trimmed by 5 bases and J by 2 bases, leaving 14 bases between them. The CDR3 totals 15 residues. CDR1 is SGHTA, CDR2 FQGNSA, per germline. The CDR3 sequence: CASSPMGYITDTQYF. The DNA for the CDR3 is TGTGCCAGCAGCCCGATGGGATATATCACAGATACGCAGTATTTT.

The rearrangement joins TRBV7-9 to TRBJ1-3; D is unclear. Germline lookup yields CDR1 SEHNR and CDR2 FQNEAQ (reference sequence). V was cut by 5 bases and J by 1 base, with 9 bases left in between. The CDR3 loop spans 14 amino acids. CDR3 sequence (DNA): TGTGCCAGCAGCCCCCCTGGGTCTGGAAACACCATATATTTT. This translates into CASSPPGSGNTIYF.

J is TRBJ2-7 and V is TRBV6-2 or TRBV6-3, with D hard to call. Trimming left V 5 bases short and J 3 bases short, with 8 bases between. In germline, CDR1 is MNHEY, CDR2 SVGEGT. This CDR3 has 12 amino acids. CDR3 sequence reads: CASSTQSYEQYF. CDR3 coding DNA: TGTGCCAGCAGTACCCAGAGCTACGAGCAGTACTTC.

The CDR3 loop is CASSLAPGWGEQFF. CDR3 coding DNA: TGTGCCAGCAGCCTGGCGCCGGGGTGGGGTGAGCAGTTCTTC. V usage is TRBV11-2 and J usage is TRBJ2-1; a possible D gene is TRBD2 (5 bases). Germline V gene data show CDR1 as SGHAT and CDR2 as FQNNGV. The CDR3 sequence is 14 residues long. Trimming removed 5 bases from V and 9 bases from J, with 17 bases in between.

The V gene is TRBV6-6, the J gene TRBJ2-7, with a possible D match to TRBD2 (5 bases). Per germline, CDR1 MNHNY and CDR2 SVGAGI (reference sequence). V was trimmed by 0 bases and J by 2 bases, leaving 14 bases between them. The CDR3 totals 16 residues. CDR3: CASSYSGGPPPYEQYF. The CDR3 bases are TGTGCCAGCAGTTACTCTGGAGGTCCTCCCCCCTACGAGCAGTACTTC.

This clonotype was detected a few times. The chain recombines TRBV6-1 with TRBJ1-1; 8 nucleotides align to TRBD1. V was pared by 6 bases and J by 8 bases, with 11 bases of the junction left unmatched. The CDR3 has 14 residues. The germline V gene encodes CDR1 MNHNS and CDR2 SASEGT. CDR3 in amino acids: CASSPTRQGLEAFF. CDR3 nucleotides: TGTGCCAGCAGCCCTACGAGACAGGGGTTGGAAGCTTTCTTT.

The chain has TRBV7-9 and TRBJ1-5; D gene uncertain. Germline CDR1 is SEHNR and CDR2 is FQNEAQ (reference sequence). The CDR3 extends over 15 amino acids. The V end lost 1 base, the J end lost 0 bases, and 7 bases lay between the germline ends. The CDR3 DNA reads TGTGCCAGCAGCTTAGATATCTATAGCAATCAGCCCCAGCATTTT. Its protein product is CASSLDIYSNQPQHF.

As for this clonotype: Mismatch with germline at one junction end may stem from a read error. The chain combines TRBV27 with TRBJ2-1, with 8 bases fitting TRBD2. Germline V gene sequence: CDR1 MNHEY, CDR2 SMNVEV (reference sequence). This CDR3 contains 15 residues. The CDR3 nucleotides are TGTGCCGGCAGTTCCACTAGCGGATTCTACAATGAGCAGTTCTTC. The encoded protein is CAGSSTSGFYNEQFF.

This clonotype was picked up one time. The rearrangement joins TRBV12-3 or TRBV12-4 to TRBJ1-5; 7 bases map to TRBD1. CDR3 size: 13 residues. V lost 7 bases to trimming and J lost 12 bases; unmatched junction nucleotides: 12. In DNA, the CDR3 is TGTGCCAGCACCCAACAGGGGTCCGGGAGCCAGCATTTT. It encodes CASTQQGSGSQHF.

This clonotype has just a few counts. The chain joins TRBV7-2 to TRBJ2-7; 9 nucleotides agree with TRBD2. Germline CDR1 and CDR2: SGHTA and FQGNSA. V dropped 1 base and J dropped 2; count of bases not matched to a gene: 3. This CDR3 is 15 amino acids long. CDR3 loop: CASSLGSSGTYEQYF. In DNA, the CDR3 is TGTGCCAGCAGCTTAGGCTCTAGCGGGACCTACGAGCAGTACTTC. Based on the CDR3 plus reference TRBV7-2 and TRBJ2-7, the full variable domain is GAGVSQSPSNKVTEKGKDVELRCDPISGHTALYWYRQSLGQGLEFLIYFQGNSAPDKSGLPSDRFSAERTGGSVSTLTIQRTQQEDSAVYLCASSLGSSGTYEQYFGPGTRLTVT.

This sequence joins TRBV7-6 and TRBJ2-1; D gene uncertain. The CDR3 covers 14 residues. V lost 5 bases to trimming and J lost 1 base, with 9 bases between them. Germline loops: CDR1 SGHVS, CDR2 FNYEAQ. The CDR3 protein is CASSRYWSYNEQFF. The CDR3 DNA follows: TGTGCCAGCAGCCGATATTGGTCCTACAATGAGCAGTTCTTC.

This chain links TRBV7-2 with TRBJ2-7, with D perhaps TRBD2 (6 bases). The CDR3 is made up of 15 amino acids. V was cut by 1 base and J by 1 base, with 11 bases left in between. The germline V gene has CDR1 SGHTA and CDR2 FQGNSA. CDR3 region: CASSLGRDSSYEQYF. CDR3 nucleotide sequence: TGTGCCAGCAGCTTAGGGCGGGACTCATCCTACGAGCAGTACTTC.

The chain carries TRBV19 and TRBJ1-3; D gene unclear. The CDR3 sequence is 16 residues long. The V end lost 8 bases, the J end lost 0 bases, and 17 bases lay between the germline ends. Per germline, CDR1 LNHDA and CDR2 SQIVND (reference sequence). The CDR3 nucleotides read TGTGCCAGTGAATTTGGTCGGGTGAGCTCTGGAAACACCATATATTTT. It specifies CASEFGRVSSGNTIYF.

The chain links TRBV15 to TRBJ2-7; no firm D call. The V end lost 5 bases, the J end lost 0 bases, and 11 bases lay between the germline ends. The CDR3 totals 14 residues. The V gene's germline CDR1 is LNHNV and CDR2 YYDKDF (reference sequence). In nucleotides, the CDR3 is TGTGCCACCAGCCCCGGATCACGCTCCTACGAGCAGTACTTC. It encodes CATSPGSRSYEQYF.

A few counts support this clonotype. The rearrangement links TRBV7-2 to TRBJ2-3; 7 bases fit TRBD2. V trimming: 3 bases; J trimming: 4 bases; junction bases outside the gene matches: 4. The CDR3 covers 14 residues. Germline CDR1 and CDR2: SGHTA and FQGNSA. The CDR3 region has the DNA TGTGCCAGCAGCTTGAGCGGGGTTTCAGATACGCAGTATTTT. It codes for CASSLSGVSDTQYF.

This clonotype was seen repeatedly, ten times or more. The CDR3 loop reads CASSFSGRAYEQYF. CDR3 bases: TGTGCCAGCAGCTTTAGCGGGAGGGCCTACGAGCAGTACTTC. The V call is TRBV7-2, the J call TRBJ2-7, with 11 bases fitting TRBD2. The germline V gene encodes CDR1 SGHTA and CDR2 FQGNSA. Unmatched junction bases numbered 0, after V lost 3 bases and J lost 2 bases. This CDR3 spans 14 amino acids.

The gene calls are TRBV7-2 and TRBJ2-3, with D possibly matching TRBD2 (6 bases). Trimming removed 1 base at V and 0 bases at J, with 8 bases between. The CDR3 length is 15 residues. Germline V gene data show CDR1 as SGHTA and CDR2 as FQGNSA. The CDR3 DNA reads TGTGCCAGCAGCTTAGTGGCGGGGAGCACAGATACGCAGTATTTT. This codes for CASSLVAGSTDTQYF.

This clonotype occurred a few times. The rearrangement uses TRBV12-3 or TRBV12-4 and TRBJ2-1; D is ambiguous. V was shortened by 1 base and J by 6 bases, with 4 bases between the two germline ends. The CDR3 length is 12 residues. The CDR3 loop reads CASSLVPNEQFF. CDR3 in DNA: TGTGCCAGCAGTTTAGTCCCCAATGAGCAGTTCTTC.

The V gene is TRBV18, the J gene TRBJ1-1; D remains unclear. With 3 bases removed from V and 4 bases from J, the gap between germline ends came to 12 bases. This CDR3 comprises 14 residues. Germline V gives CDR1 KGHSH, CDR2 LQKENI. CDR3 protein: CASSPRQATTEAFF. The CDR3 DNA is TGTGCCAGCTCACCGAGACAAGCGACCACTGAAGCTTTCTTT.

This clonotype has more than one count but fewer than ten. This chain joins TRBV20-1 and TRBJ2-1; 16 positions agree with TRBD2. Germline trimming cut 6 bases from V and 5 bases from J; bases unmatched to any gene: 7. Germline V gene data show CDR1 as DFQATT and CDR2 as SNEGSKA (reference sequence). CDR3 length equals 16 residues. The CDR3 spells CSAPGLAGGAHNEQFF. Written as DNA, the CDR3 is TGCAGTGCCCCGGGACTAGCGGGAGGGGCACACAATGAGCAGTTCTTC.

CDR3 residues: CASSRAGELNTEAFF. Here the CDR3 DNA reads TGTGCCAGCAGTCGAGCGGGAGAACTGAACACTGAAGCTTTCTTT. The gene calls are TRBV6-5 and TRBJ1-1; D unresolved. The CDR3 length is 15 residues. Germline V gene sequence: CDR1 MNHEY, CDR2 SVGAGI. The V and J ends lost 5 bases and 0 bases respectively, with 13 bases between them.